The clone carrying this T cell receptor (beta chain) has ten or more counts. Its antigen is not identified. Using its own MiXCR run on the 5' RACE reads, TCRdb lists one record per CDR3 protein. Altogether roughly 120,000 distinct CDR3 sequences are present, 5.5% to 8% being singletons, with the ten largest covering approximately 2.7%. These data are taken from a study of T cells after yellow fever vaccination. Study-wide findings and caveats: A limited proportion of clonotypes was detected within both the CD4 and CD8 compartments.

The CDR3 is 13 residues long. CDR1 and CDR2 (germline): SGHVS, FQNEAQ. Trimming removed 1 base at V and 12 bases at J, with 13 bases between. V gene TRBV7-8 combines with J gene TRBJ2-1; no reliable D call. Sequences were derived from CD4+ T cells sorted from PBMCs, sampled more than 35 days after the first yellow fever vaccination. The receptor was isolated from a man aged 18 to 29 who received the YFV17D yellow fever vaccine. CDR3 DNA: TGTGCCAGCAGCTTAGATCGAATGGCCCGGCAGTTCTTC. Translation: CASSLDRMARQFF.